This TCR beta chain was found in a study of T cells in Graves' hyperthyroidism and ophthalmopathy. Study-wide context: Peripheral blood was obtained at initial diagnosis, preceding any treatment.

Lactation, pregnancy, other autoimmune disease or uncontrolled infection excluded patients. Diagnoses rested on clinical symptoms, serum thyroxine and TRAb, thyroid ultrasound and orbital computed tomography. Amplification of TCR beta CDR3 regions used RNA as the template. The HTBI set primed first-round TCR CDR3 RT-PCR. TCRdb reprocessed the multiplex PCR reads via MiXCR and lists one record per CDR3 protein. Of 300,000 to 400,000 distinct CDR3 sequences in the sample, roughly 20% were seen once. The germline gives CDR1 DFQATT, CDR2 SNEGSKA (reference sequence). The trim removed 6 bases at V and 0 bases at J, leaving 8 bases unmatched. This CDR3 has 15 residues.

This TCR came from a man between 18 and 35 years old with Graves' ophthalmopathy. The chain uses TRBV20-1 and TRBJ2-7; 10 bases are shared with TRBD1. Sample: blood. The CDR3 DNA follows: TGCAGTGCCAGGCATAGGGACAGGGGCTCCTACGAGCAGTACTTC. Its protein product is CSARHRDRGSYEQYF.